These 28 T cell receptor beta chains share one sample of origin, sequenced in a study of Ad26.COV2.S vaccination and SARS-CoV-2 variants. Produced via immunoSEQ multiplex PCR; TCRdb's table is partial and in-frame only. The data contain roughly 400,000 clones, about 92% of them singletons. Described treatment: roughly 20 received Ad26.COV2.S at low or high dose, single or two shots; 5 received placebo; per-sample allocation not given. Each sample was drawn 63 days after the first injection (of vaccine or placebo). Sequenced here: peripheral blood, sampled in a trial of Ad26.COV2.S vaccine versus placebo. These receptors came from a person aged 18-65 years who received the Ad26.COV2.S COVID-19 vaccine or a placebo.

In DNA form, the CDR3 reads TGCGCCAGCAGCTTGAACGGACTAGCGTCGAAGGGGGAGACCCAGTACTTC. As protein: CASSLNGLASKGETQYF. The genes are TRBV5-1 and TRBJ2-5, with 9 bases fitting TRBD2. The CDR3 length is 17 residues. V dropped 1 base and J dropped 5; count of bases not matched to a gene: 12. Germline-derived CDR1 and CDR2 are SGHRS and YFSETQ.

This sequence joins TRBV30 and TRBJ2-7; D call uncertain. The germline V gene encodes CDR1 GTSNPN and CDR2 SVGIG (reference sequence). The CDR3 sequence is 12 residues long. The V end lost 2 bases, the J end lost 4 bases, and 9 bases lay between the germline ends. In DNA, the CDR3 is TGTGCCTGGAGTTTCAGGAATTACGAGCAGTACTTC. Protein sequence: CAWSFRNYEQYF.

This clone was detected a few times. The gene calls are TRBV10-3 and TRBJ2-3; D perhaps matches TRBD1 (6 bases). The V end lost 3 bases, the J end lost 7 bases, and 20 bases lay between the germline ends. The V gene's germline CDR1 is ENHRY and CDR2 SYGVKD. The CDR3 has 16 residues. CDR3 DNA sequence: TGTGCCATCAGTGACCGCGAGGCCGGGACATCAAATACGCAGTATTTT. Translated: CAISDREAGTSNTQYF.

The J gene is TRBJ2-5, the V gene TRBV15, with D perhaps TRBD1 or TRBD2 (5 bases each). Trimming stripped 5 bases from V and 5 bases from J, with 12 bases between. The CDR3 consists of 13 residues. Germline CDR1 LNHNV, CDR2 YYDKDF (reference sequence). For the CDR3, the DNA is TGTGCCACCAGCCTCCGGGGCCCCGAGACCCAGTACTTC. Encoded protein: CATSLRGPETQYF.

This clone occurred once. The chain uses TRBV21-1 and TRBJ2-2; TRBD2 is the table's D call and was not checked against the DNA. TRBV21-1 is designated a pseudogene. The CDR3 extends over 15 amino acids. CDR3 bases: TGTGCCAGCAGCCCTTTGGCGGTTTCTACCGGGGAGCTGTTTTTT. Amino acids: CASSPLAVSTGELFF.

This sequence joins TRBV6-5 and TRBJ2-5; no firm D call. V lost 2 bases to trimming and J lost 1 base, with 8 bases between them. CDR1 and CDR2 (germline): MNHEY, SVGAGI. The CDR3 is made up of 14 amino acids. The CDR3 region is CASSYRQSQETQYF. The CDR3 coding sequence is TGTGCCAGCAGTTACCGGCAGTCCCAAGAGACCCAGTACTTC.

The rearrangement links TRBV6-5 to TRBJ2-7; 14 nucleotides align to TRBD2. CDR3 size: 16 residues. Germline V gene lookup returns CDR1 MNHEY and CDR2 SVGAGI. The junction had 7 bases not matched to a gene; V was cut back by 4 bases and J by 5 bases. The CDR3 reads CASSSPRTSGRHEQYF. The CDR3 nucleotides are TGTGCCAGCAGTTCCCCAAGGACTAGCGGGAGGCACGAGCAGTACTTC.

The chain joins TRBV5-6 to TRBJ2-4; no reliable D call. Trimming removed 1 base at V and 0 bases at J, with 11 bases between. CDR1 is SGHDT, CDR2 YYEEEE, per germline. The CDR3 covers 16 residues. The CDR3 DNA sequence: TGTGCCAGCAGCTTGTGGATTCTACTAGCCAAAAACATTCAGTACTTC. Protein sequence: CASSLWILLAKNIQYF.

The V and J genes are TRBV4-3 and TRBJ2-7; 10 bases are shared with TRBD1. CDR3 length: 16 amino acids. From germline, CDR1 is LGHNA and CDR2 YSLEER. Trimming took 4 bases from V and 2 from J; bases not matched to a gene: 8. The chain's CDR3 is CASSPSGGTGAYEQYF. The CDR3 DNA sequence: TGCGCCAGCAGCCCTTCGGGGGGGACAGGGGCCTACGAGCAGTACTTC.

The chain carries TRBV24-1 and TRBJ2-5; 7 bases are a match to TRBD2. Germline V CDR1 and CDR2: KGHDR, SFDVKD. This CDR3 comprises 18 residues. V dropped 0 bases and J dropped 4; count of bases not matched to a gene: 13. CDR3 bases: TGTGCCACCAGTGATTTGCTTCCAGACCCCACGGGAGGAGAGACCCAGTACTTC. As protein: CATSDLLPDPTGGETQYF.

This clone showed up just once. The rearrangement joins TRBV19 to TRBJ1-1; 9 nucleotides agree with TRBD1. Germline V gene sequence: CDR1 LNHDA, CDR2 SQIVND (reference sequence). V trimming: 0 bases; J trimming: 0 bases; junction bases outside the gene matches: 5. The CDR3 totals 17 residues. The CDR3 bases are TGTGCCAGTAGTATAGATCTCCGGGACAGGGTGAACACTGAAGCTTTCTTT. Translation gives CASSIDLRDRVNTEAFF.

The CDR3, as DNA: TGTGCCAGCAGTTTAGAACCGGGACTAGCTGGGGCCAACGTCCTGACTTTC. This codes for CASSLEPGLAGANVLTF. The chain recombines TRBV28 with TRBJ2-6, with 8 bases aligning to TRBD2. The J segment lost 2 bases and the V segment lost 2 bases, leaving 5 bases of the junction unmatched. Germline V lookup: CDR1 MDHEN, CDR2 SYDVKM. The CDR3 has 17 amino acids.

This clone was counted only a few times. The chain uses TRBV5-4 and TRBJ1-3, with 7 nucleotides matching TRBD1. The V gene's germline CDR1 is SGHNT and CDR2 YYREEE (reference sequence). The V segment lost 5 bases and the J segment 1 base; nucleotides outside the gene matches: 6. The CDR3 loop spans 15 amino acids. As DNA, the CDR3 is TGTGCCAGCAGTCCCGACAGGGCGTCTGGAAACACCATATATTTT. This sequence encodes CASSPDRASGNTIYF.

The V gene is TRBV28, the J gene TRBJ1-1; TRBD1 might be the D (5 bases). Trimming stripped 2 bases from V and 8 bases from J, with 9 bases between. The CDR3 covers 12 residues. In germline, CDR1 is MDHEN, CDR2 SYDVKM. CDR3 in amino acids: CASSLTEGEAFF. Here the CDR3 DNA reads TGTGCCAGCAGTTTAACGGAGGGGGAAGCTTTCTTT.

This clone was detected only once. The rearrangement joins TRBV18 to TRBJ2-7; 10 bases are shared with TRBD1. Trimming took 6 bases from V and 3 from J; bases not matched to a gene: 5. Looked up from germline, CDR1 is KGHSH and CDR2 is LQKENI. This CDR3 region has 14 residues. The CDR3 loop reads CASSLRTGGYEQYF. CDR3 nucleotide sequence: TGTGCCAGCTCGCTCAGGACAGGGGGCTACGAGCAGTACTTC.

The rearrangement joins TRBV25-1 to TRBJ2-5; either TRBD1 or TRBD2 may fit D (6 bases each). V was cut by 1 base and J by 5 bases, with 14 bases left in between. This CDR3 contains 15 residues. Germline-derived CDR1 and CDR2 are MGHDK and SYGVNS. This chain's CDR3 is CASSESLGGGETQYF. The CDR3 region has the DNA TGTGCCAGCAGTGAATCCCTCGGAGGGGGGGAGACCCAGTACTTC. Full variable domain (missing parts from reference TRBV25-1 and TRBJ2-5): EADIYQTPRYLVIGTGKKITLECSQTMGHDKMYWYQQDPGMELHLIHYSYGVNSTEKGDLSSESTVSRIRTEHFPLTLESARPSHTSQYLCASSESLGGGETQYFGPGTRLLVL.

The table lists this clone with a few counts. The CDR3 loop is CASSDRLDGYTF. CDR3 coding DNA: TGTGCCAGTAGTGACAGGCTAGATGGCTACACCTTC. The chain carries TRBV19 and TRBJ1-2; D is possibly TRBD1 (6 bases). This CDR3 contains 12 residues. The germline V gene encodes CDR1 LNHDA and CDR2 SQIVND (reference sequence). Trimming cost V 5 bases and J 6 bases, with 10 bases left between them.

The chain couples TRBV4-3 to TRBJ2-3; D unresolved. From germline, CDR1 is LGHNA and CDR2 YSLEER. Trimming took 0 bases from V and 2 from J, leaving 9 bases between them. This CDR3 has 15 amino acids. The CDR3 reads CASSQDDRTTDTQYF. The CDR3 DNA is TGCGCCAGCAGCCAAGATGACCGGACCACAGATACGCAGTATTTT.

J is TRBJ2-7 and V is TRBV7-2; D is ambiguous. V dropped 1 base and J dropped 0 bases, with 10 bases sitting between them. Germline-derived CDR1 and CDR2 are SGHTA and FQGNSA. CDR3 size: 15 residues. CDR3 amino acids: CASSLGTGSSYEQYF. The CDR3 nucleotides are TGTGCCAGCAGCTTAGGGACCGGTAGCTCCTACGAGCAGTACTTC.

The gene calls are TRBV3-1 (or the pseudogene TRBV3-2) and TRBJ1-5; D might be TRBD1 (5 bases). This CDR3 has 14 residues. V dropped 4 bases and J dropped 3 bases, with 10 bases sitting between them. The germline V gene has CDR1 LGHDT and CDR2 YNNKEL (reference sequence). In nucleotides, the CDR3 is TGTGCCAGCAGCCTCACGGGGGACAATCAGCCCCAGCATTTT. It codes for CASSLTGDNQPQHF.

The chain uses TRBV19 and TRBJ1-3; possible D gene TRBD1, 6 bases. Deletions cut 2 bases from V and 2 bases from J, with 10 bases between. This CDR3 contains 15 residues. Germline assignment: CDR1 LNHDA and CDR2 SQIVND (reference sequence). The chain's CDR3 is CASSIRTVPGNTIYF. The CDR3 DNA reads TGTGCCAGTAGTATAAGGACAGTCCCTGGAAACACCATATATTTT.

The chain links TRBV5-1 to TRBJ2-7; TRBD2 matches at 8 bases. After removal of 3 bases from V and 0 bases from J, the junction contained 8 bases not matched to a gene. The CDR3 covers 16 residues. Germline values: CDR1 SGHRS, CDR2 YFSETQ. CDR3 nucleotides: TGCGCCAGCAGCTGGGGACTAGGGGGACGCTCCTACGAGCAGTACTTC. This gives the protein CASSWGLGGRSYEQYF.

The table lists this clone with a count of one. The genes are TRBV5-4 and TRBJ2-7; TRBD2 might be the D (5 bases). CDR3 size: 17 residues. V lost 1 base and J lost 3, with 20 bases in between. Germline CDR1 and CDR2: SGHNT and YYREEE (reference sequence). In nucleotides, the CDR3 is TGTGCCAGCAGCTTGTTGAATATATTTAGCGATGACTACGAGCAGTACTTC. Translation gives CASSLLNIFSDDYEQYF.

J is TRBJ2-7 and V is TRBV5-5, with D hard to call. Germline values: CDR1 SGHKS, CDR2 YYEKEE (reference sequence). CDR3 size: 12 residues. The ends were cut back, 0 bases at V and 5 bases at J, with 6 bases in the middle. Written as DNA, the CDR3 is TGTGCCAGCAGCTTGGCCGCGAACGAGCAGTACTTC. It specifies CASSLAANEQYF.

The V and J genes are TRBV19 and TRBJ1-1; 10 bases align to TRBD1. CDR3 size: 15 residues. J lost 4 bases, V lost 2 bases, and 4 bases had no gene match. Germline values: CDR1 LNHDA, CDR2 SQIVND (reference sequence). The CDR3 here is CASSITGQGGTEAFF. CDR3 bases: TGTGCCAGTAGTATAACCGGACAGGGGGGCACTGAAGCTTTCTTT.

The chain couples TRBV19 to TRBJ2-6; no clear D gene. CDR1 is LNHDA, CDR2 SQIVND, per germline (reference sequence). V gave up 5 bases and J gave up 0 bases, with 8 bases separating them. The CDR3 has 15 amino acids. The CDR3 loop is CASSPTVSGANVLTF. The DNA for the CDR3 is TGTGCCAGTAGTCCGACGGTCTCTGGGGCCAACGTCCTGACTTTC.

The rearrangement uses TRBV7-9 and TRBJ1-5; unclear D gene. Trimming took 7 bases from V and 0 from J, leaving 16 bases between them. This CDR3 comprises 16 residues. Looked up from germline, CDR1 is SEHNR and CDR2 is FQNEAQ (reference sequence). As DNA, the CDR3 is TGTGCCAGCACTCGGGGAGATTTAGGTAGCAATCAGCCCCAGCATTTT. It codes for CASTRGDLGSNQPQHF.

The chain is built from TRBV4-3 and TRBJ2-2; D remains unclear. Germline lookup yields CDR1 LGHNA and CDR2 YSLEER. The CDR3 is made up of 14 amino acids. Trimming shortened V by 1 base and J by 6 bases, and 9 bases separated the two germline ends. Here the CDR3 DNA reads TGCGCCAGCAGCCAAGGTGTAGCTCCCGGGGAGCTGTTTTTT. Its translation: CASSQGVAPGELFF.